Each of the 10 T cell receptor beta chains below was sequenced from the same sample in a study of blood T cell repertoires in COVID-19. Generated by immunoSEQ multiplex PCR, the TCRdb table keeps only in-frame clones and is missing some. Of 200,000 to 250,000 clones listed, approximately 80% are singletons. Sequencing was carried out using PBMCs or T cells enriched from blood (not recorded which). These receptors all stem from a woman between 40 and 55 years old with acute COVID-19.

This chain uses TRBV28 with TRBJ1-6, with D unclear. The ends were cut back, 5 bases at V and 5 bases at J, with 13 bases in the middle. This CDR3 is 15 amino acids long. Looked up from germline, CDR1 is MDHEN and CDR2 is SYDVKM. CDR3 region: CASSRRVLNNSPLHF. The CDR3 DNA reads TGTGCCAGCAGTCGTCGGGTCCTGAATAATTCACCCCTCCACTTT.

This clone showed up just a few times. This chain uses TRBV11-3 with TRBJ2-7, with TRBD2 matching over 11 bases. V gave up 4 bases and J gave up 3 bases; unmatched junction bases: 2. CDR3 length equals 14 residues. Per the germline V gene, CDR1 is SGHNT and CDR2 is YENEEA. The DNA for the CDR3 is TGTGCCAGCAGCTCCGGGACTAGCGGCTACGAGCAGTACTTC. Translated: CASSSGTSGYEQYF.

The chain couples TRBV5-4 to TRBJ2-2; TRBD2 matches 9 bases. Germline assignment: CDR1 SGHNT and CDR2 YYREEE (reference sequence). This CDR3 has 20 amino acids. J was trimmed by 4 bases and V by 4 bases; bases with no gene match: 20. CDR3 sequence: CASSRSLGGRASSGTGELFF. For the CDR3, the DNA is TGTGCCAGCAGCCGTTCGTTGGGCGGGAGGGCCTCGAGTGGCACCGGGGAGCTGTTTTTT.

The chain couples TRBV5-6 to TRBJ2-7; 7 bases align to TRBD2. Germline V gene data show CDR1 as SGHDT and CDR2 as YYEEEE. Trimming removed 0 bases from V and 5 bases from J; junction bases left unmatched: 5. The CDR3 sequence is 14 residues long. The CDR3 coding sequence is TGTGCCAGCAGCTTGGCCGTTCGGGAGGACGAGCAGTACTTC. Its translation: CASSLAVREDEQYF.

A few counts support this clone. This chain joins TRBV5-6 and TRBJ2-2; tentative D call: TRBD1 (5 bases). The germline V gene encodes CDR1 SGHDT and CDR2 YYEEEE. The CDR3 consists of 18 residues. The V gene lost 4 bases and the J gene lost 1 base, with 20 bases spanning the gap. The CDR3 spells CASSNLFRSTVNTGELFF. The CDR3 coding sequence is TGTGCCAGCAGCAACCTCTTCAGGTCGACAGTGAACACCGGGGAGCTGTTTTTT.

The rearrangement uses TRBV30 and TRBJ1-5; D call uncertain. Germline V gene sequence: CDR1 GTSNPN, CDR2 SVGIG (reference sequence). CDR3 length: 12 amino acids. The germline V and J ends were trimmed by 0 bases and 8 bases, with 8 bases remaining between them. The CDR3 nucleotides read TGTGCCTGGAGTGTTTCGCGCGAGCCCCAGCATTTT. This gives the protein CAWSVSREPQHF.

V is TRBV9 and J is TRBJ2-7, with 10 positions matching TRBD1. Trimming at V came to 4 bases and at J to 9 bases, leaving 13 bases not matched to a gene. From germline, CDR1 is SGDLS and CDR2 YYNGEE. The CDR3 has 15 residues. CDR3: CASSPRTGGFEVQYF. The DNA of the CDR3 is TGTGCCAGCAGCCCCCGGACAGGGGGTTTCGAGGTGCAGTACTTC. The variable domain in full, with the rest retrieved from reference TRBV9 and TRBJ2-7, is DSGVTQTPKHLITATGQRVTLRCSPRSGDLSVYWYQQSLDQGLQFLIQYYNGEERAKGNILERFSAQQFPDLHSELNLSSLELGDSALYFCASSPRTGGFEVQYFGPGTRLTVT.

This chain uses TRBV18 with TRBJ1-3; D is unclear. Per the germline V gene, CDR1 is KGHSH and CDR2 is LQKENI. The length of the CDR3 is 15 residues. V gave up 3 bases and J gave up 0 bases, with 9 bases separating them. The CDR3 DNA reads as TGTGCCAGCTCACCGAACAGTTACTCTGGAAACACCATATATTTT. Translated: CASSPNSYSGNTIYF. Complete variable domain (other parts from reference TRBV18 and TRBJ1-3): NAGVMQNPRHLVRRRGQEARLRCSPMKGHSHVYWYRQLPEEGLKFMVYLQKENIIDESGMPKERFSAEFPKEGPSILRIQQVVRGDSAAYFCASSPNSYSGNTIYFGEGSWLTVV.

The chain employs TRBV24-1 and TRBJ1-5; 10 bases are a match to TRBD1. The V segment lost 4 bases and the J segment 4 bases; nucleotides outside the gene matches: 3. Germline V lookup: CDR1 KGHDR, CDR2 SFDVKD. CDR3 length equals 15 residues. Here the CDR3 DNA reads TGTGCCACCAGTGAACAGGGACAGGGGAATCAGCCCCAGCATTTT. Encoded protein: CATSEQGQGNQPQHF.

This clone was detected a few times. This rearrangement joins TRBV9 to TRBJ1-1, with D perhaps TRBD1 (6 bases). There are 16 residues in the CDR3. Trimming took 0 bases from V and 5 from J, leaving 17 bases between them. From germline, CDR1 is SGDLS and CDR2 YYNGEE. The CDR3 bases are TGTGCCAGCAGCGTAGGTTCTGCCAGGGGTGGAACTGAAGCTTTCTTT. Its protein product is CASSVGSARGGTEAFF.